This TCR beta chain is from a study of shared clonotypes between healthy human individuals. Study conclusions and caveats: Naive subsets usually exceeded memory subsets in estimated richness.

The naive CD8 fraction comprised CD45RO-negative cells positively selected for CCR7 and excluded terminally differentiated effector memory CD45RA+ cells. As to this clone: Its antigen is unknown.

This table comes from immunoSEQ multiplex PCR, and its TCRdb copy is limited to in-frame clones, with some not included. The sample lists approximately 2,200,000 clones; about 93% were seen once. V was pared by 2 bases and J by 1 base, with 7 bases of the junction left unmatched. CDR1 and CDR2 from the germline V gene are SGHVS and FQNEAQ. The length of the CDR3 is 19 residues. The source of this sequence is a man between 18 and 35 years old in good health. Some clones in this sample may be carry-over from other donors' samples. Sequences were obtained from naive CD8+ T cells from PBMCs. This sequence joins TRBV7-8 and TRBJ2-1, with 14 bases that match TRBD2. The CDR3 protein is CASSLKRLAGGASYNEQFF. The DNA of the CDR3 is TGTGCCAGCAGCTTAAAACGACTAGCGGGAGGGGCTTCCTACAATGAGCAGTTCTTC.